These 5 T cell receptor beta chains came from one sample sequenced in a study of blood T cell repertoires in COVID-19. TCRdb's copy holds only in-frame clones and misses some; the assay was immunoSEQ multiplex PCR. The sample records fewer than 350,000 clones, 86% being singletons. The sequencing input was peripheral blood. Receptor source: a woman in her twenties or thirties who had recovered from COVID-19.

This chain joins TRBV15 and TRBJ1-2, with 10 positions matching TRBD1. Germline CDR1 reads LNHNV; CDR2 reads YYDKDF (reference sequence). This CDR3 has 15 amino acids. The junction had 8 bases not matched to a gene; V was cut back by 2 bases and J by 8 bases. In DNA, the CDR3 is TGTGCCACCAGCAGACCCGGGACAGGGGAATACGGCTACACCTTC. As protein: CATSRPGTGEYGYTF.

CDR3 nucleotide sequence: TGTGCCAGCAGCGCAAAGCTAGCGGGAGGGAACAATGAGCAGTTCTTC. Protein: CASSAKLAGGNNEQFF. The chain uses TRBV7-2 and TRBJ2-1, with 12 bases aligning to TRBD2. Trimming took 5 bases from V and 5 from J; bases not matched to a gene: 7. The CDR3 runs to 16 residues. CDR1 SGHTA and CDR2 FQGNSA come from the germline V gene.

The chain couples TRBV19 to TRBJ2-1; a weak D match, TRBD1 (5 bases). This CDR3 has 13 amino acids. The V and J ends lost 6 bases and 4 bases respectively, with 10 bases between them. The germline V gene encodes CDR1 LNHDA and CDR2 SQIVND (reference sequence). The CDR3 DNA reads TGTGCCAGTAGCCTTGACAGTTACAATGAGCAGTTCTTC. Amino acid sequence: CASSLDSYNEQFF.

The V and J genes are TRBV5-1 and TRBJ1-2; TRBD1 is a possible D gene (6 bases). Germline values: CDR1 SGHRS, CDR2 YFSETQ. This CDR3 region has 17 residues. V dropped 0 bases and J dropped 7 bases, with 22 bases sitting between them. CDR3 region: CASSLGGFEGGVRGYTF. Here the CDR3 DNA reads TGCGCCAGCAGCTTGGGGGGTTTTGAAGGGGGAGTCCGTGGCTACACCTTC.

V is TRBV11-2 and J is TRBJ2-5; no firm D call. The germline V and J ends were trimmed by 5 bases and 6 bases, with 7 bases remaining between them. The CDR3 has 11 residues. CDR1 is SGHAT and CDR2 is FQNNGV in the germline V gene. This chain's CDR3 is CASSLSQTQYF. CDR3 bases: TGTGCCAGCAGCCTTAGCCAGACCCAGTACTTC.